This entry concerns a single T cell receptor beta chain. Antigen: not known. The data originate from a study of identifying expanded T cells in peripheral blood. Whole-study results and caveats: Differentially abundant clones: 1 to 1.5 between replicates, approximately 16 at roughly 2 weeks, around 19 at four. Clone count variance between roughly 2-week samples rose with total template count.

Germline assignment: CDR1 SGHDT and CDR2 YYEEEE. The CDR3 covers 16 residues. Trimming cost V 3 bases and J 2 bases, with 15 bases left between them. Some clones are missing from TCRdb's copy, which holds only in-frame ones; the method was immunoSEQ multiplex PCR. The profile covers roughly 63,000 clones, with around 86% appearing a single time and over 15% taken by the ten largest. The chain joins TRBV5-6 to TRBJ1-3; D uncertain. The TCR comes from a person aged 18 to 75 in good health. Sequencing was done on a sample of blood. The CDR3 region has the DNA TGTGCCAGCAGCTCCCTCAGAGAGGGAGCTGGAAACACCATATATTTT. Translating it yields CASSSLREGAGNTIYF.